This is a list of T cell receptor beta chains from one sample in a study of early T cells in non-severe SARS-CoV-2 infection. From the 5' RACE reads, TCRdb called clonotypes with MiXCR, one entry per CDR3 protein. The data hold 45,000 to 60,000 distinct CDR3 sequences, with approximately 8% observed a single time. Specimen: whole blood, collected at baseline. The receptors here all came from an adult who was a healthcare worker with PCR-confirmed SARS-CoV-2 infection or an uninfected control (not recorded which). Each CDR3 is given with its conserved first and last residue. A D gene is named only where the DNA matches it firmly. Clone size is not always given. Where it is, it says once, few, many or a class for expanded clones.

TRBJ2-3 . many TRBV9 TGTGCCAGCAGCCCCCGAGTAGCGCCACCCACAGATACGCAGTATTTT CASSPRVAPPTDTQYF
TRBJ2-5 TRBD2 many TRBV6-1 TGTGCCAGCATCAGCGGGGGACTCCAAGAGACCCAGTACTTC CASISGGLQETQYF
TRBJ2-2 TRBD2 few TRBV7-3 TGTGCCAGCAGCACCATAGCGGGTGACACCGGGGAGCTGTTTTTT CASSTIAGDTGELFF
TRBJ2-6 . many TRBV21-1 TGTGCCAGCAGCAAAGTCAAGGGGGAACCTGGGGCCAACGTCCTGACTTTC CASSKVKGEPGANVLTF
TRBJ2-1 . few TRBV6-2/TRBV6-3 TGTGCCAGCAGTTTGGGCCTCCCTTACAATGAGCAGTTCTTC CASSLGLPYNEQFF
TRBJ1-5 . few TRBV24-1 TGTGCCACCAGTGACTCCGGGCCGATTAATCAGCCCCAGCATTTT CATSDSGPINQPQHF
TRBJ2-3 TRBD2 . TRBV27 TGTGCCAGCAGTTCGTATACTAGCGTACGCACAGATACGCAGTATTTT CASSSYTSVRTDTQYF
TRBJ2-3 . . TRBV4-1 TGCGCCAGCAGCCAAGAGAGGAATCAGGGGGGACCAGATACGCAGTATTTT CASSQERNQGGPDTQYF
TRBJ2-3 . few TRBV6-1 TGTGCCAGCAGTGAGGGTCCTAGCACAGATACGCAGTATTTT CASSEGPSTDTQYF
TRBJ2-3 . . TRBV7-2 TGTGCCAGCAGCCCCCCAACGGGACTCACAGATACGCAGTATTTT CASSPPTGLTDTQYF